The 24 T cell receptor beta chains below were found in one sample sequenced in a study of blood T cell repertoires in COVID-19. Some clones are missing from TCRdb's copy, which holds only in-frame ones; the method was immunoSEQ multiplex PCR. The sample gives 88,000 or so clones, over 70% of which show up once; about 4.4% is in the top ten. Sequencing was carried out using peripheral blood. The receptors were sampled from a man in his sixties with acute or convalescent COVID-19.

The chain recombines TRBV4-3 with TRBJ1-6, with TRBD1 matching 9 bases. The CDR3 totals 20 residues. Trimming took 1 base from V and 2 from J; bases not matched to a gene: 12. CDR1 is LGHNA, CDR2 YSLEER, per germline. The CDR3 DNA reads as TGCGCCAGCAGCCAAGGACGGGACAGGGACTGGAGTCCCTATAATTCACCCCTCCACTTT. This sequence encodes CASSQGRDRDWSPYNSPLHF.

The V and J genes are TRBV7-2 and TRBJ2-4; 12 positions agree with TRBD2. There are 15 residues in the CDR3. CDR1 and CDR2 from the germline V gene are SGHTA and FQGNSA. V lost 6 bases to trimming and J lost 6 bases; unmatched junction nucleotides: 6. The CDR3 is CASRLAGGPINIQYF. The CDR3 DNA is TGTGCCAGCAGGCTAGCGGGAGGGCCGATAAACATTCAGTACTTC. The full variable domain, completed using reference TRBV7-2 and TRBJ2-4, is GAGVSQSPSNKVTEKGKDVELRCDPISGHTALYWYRQSLGQGLEFLIYFQGNSAPDKSGLPSDRFSAERTGGSVSTLTIQRTQQEDSAVYLCASRLAGGPINIQYFGAGTRLSVL.

The J gene is TRBJ1-1, the V gene TRBV10-1, with D perhaps TRBD1 (5 bases). Per the germline V gene, CDR1 is WNHNN and CDR2 is SYGVQD (reference sequence). Trimming removed 5 bases at V and 4 bases at J, with 11 bases between. The CDR3 totals 13 residues. CDR3 protein: CASSYQGGTEAFF. CDR3 DNA: TGCGCCAGCAGTTATCAGGGCGGCACTGAAGCTTTCTTT.

The rearrangement uses TRBV7-9 and TRBJ1-1, with 9 bases aligning to TRBD1. There are 14 residues in the CDR3. The germline V gene encodes CDR1 SEHNR and CDR2 FQNEAQ (reference sequence). V was pared by 4 bases and J by 5 bases, with 5 bases of the junction left unmatched. CDR3 DNA: TGTGCCAGCAGCTCACAGGGGGCGATGACTGAAGCTTTCTTT. This translates into CASSSQGAMTEAFF.

This CDR3 reads CASSGKGVIQMNTEAFF. CDR3 nucleotides: TGTGCCAGCAGTGGAAAGGGAGTGATTCAGATGAACACTGAAGCTTTCTTT. This chain joins TRBV28 and TRBJ1-1; D unclear. The CDR3 is made up of 17 amino acids. Germline values: CDR1 MDHEN, CDR2 SYDVKM. Trimming stripped 5 bases from V and 0 bases from J, with 19 bases between.

The chain has TRBV19 and TRBJ1-3; 8 nucleotides line up with TRBD1. Unmatched junction bases numbered 6, after V lost 5 bases and J lost 0 bases. The CDR3 runs 16 residues. Germline V gene sequence: CDR1 LNHDA, CDR2 SQIVND (reference sequence). In nucleotides, the CDR3 is TGTGCCAGTAGTTTCCGGACAGGGATCTCTGGAAACACCATATATTTT. This codes for CASSFRTGISGNTIYF.

This clone was recorded a few times. The chain uses TRBV9 and TRBJ1-3; 7 nucleotides agree with TRBD1. This CDR3 contains 19 residues. Germline lookup yields CDR1 SGDLS and CDR2 YYNGEE. Trimming cost V 3 bases and J 2 bases; bases outside gene matches: 17. The CDR3 bases are TGTGCCAGCAGCGCTTCGGGGTCGAGATTAGACAGGGCTGGAAACACCATATATTTT. Amino acid sequence: CASSASGSRLDRAGNTIYF.

This clone appeared a few times. The rearrangement links TRBV7-2 to TRBJ2-7; the D gene is possibly TRBD2 (5 bases). V lost 5 bases and J 5 bases, leaving 13 bases between the germline ends. This CDR3 spans 13 amino acids. CDR1 is SGHTA, CDR2 FQGNSA, per germline. Here the CDR3 DNA reads TGTGCCAGCAGCCCCACGGGATTCCACGAGCAGTACTTC. It specifies CASSPTGFHEQYF.

This rearrangement joins TRBV10-2 to TRBJ1-2; 9 positions agree with TRBD1. Losses at the gene ends were 7 bases for V and 4 bases for J; bases not matched to a gene: 4. The germline V gene encodes CDR1 WSHSY and CDR2 SAAADI. The length of the CDR3 is 13 residues. This chain's CDR3 is CASKQTGGYGYTF. CDR3 nucleotides: TGCGCCAGCAAGCAGACAGGGGGCTATGGCTACACCTTC.

V gene TRBV11-1 combines with J gene TRBJ2-7; D is perhaps TRBD2 (5 bases). The CDR3 is 13 residues long. Trimming took 8 bases from V and 0 from J, leaving 11 bases between them. Germline V gene data show CDR1 as SGHAT and CDR2 as FQDESV (reference sequence). CDR3 in amino acids: CASRLTSSYEQYF. In DNA, the CDR3 is TGTGCCAGCCGACTAACTAGCTCCTACGAGCAGTACTTC.

The rearrangement links TRBV5-4 to TRBJ2-5; possible D gene TRBD1, 6 bases. This CDR3 has 15 amino acids. Between the trimmed V and J ends, which lost 4 bases and 1 base, there was a span of 14 bases. Germline-derived CDR1 and CDR2 are SGHNT and YYREEE (reference sequence). Written as DNA, the CDR3 is TGTGCCAGCAGCAAGGACAGATACCTCCAAGAGACCCAGTACTTC. Residues: CASSKDRYLQETQYF.

The chain employs TRBV5-1 and TRBJ2-1, with D possibly being TRBD2 (6 bases). Trimming cost V 3 bases and J 7 bases, with 20 bases left between them. The CDR3 sequence is 16 residues long. The germline CDR1 and CDR2 sequences are SGHRS and YFSETQ. The CDR3 coding sequence is TGCGCCAGCAGCTGGGCGGGTGGCGGGGCGGGGAATGAGCAGTTCTTC. The encoded protein is CASSWAGGGAGNEQFF.

The chain recombines TRBV6-5 with TRBJ2-7; maybe TRBD1 (6 bases). Germline V gene data show CDR1 as MNHEY and CDR2 as SVGAGI. V gave up 6 bases and J gave up 2 bases, with 11 bases separating them. This CDR3 is 13 amino acids long. The CDR3 spells CASRSQGTYEQYF. Here the CDR3 DNA reads TGTGCCAGCAGATCACAGGGCACCTACGAGCAGTACTTC.

The CDR3 sequence: CATENKQAAGSGELFF. DNA of the CDR3: TGTGCCACCGAGAACAAACAGGCGGCGGGGTCCGGGGAGCTGTTTTTT. The chain is built from TRBV15 and TRBJ2-2; D is perhaps TRBD2 (6 bases). Deletions cut 8 bases from V and 6 bases from J, with 22 bases between. Germline V lookup: CDR1 LNHNV, CDR2 YYDKDF (reference sequence). The CDR3 length is 16 residues.

V and J are TRBV19 and TRBJ1-2; no reliable D call. The CDR3 runs 13 residues. V lost 3 bases and J lost 4, with 9 bases in between. The germline gives CDR1 LNHDA, CDR2 SQIVND (reference sequence). CDR3 loop: CASSMVQTYGYTF. CDR3 in DNA: TGTGCCAGTAGTATGGTACAGACCTATGGCTACACCTTC.

This clone occurred once. The chain carries TRBV5-4 and TRBJ2-2; D unclear. The length of the CDR3 is 15 residues. CDR1 SGHNT and CDR2 YYREEE come from the germline V gene (reference sequence). The V end was cut by 4 bases, the J end by 3 bases, with 13 bases between. The CDR3 DNA follows: TGTGCCAGCAGCCCCCCCATGCAGGACACCGGGGAGCTGTTTTTT. It is translated as CASSPPMQDTGELFF.

The chain combines TRBV7-6 with TRBJ2-7; D is perhaps TRBD2 (6 bases). The CDR3 sequence is 13 residues long. Trimming left V 1 base short and J 4 bases short, with 8 bases between. CDR1 and CDR2 (germline): SGHVS, FNYEAQ. The DNA of the CDR3 is TGTGCCAGCAGCTTAGGCGGGGTGTACGAGCAGTACTTC. Translation gives CASSLGGVYEQYF.

The chain joins TRBV7-8 to TRBJ2-7, with 10 nucleotides matching TRBD2. V was clipped by 5 bases and J by 3 bases; unmatched bases: 7. The CDR3 spans 15 residues. Looked up from germline, CDR1 is SGHVS and CDR2 is FQNEAQ. The CDR3 DNA follows: TGTGCCAGCAGCGGTAGGACTAGCGGTAACTACGAGCAGTACTTC. It codes for CASSGRTSGNYEQYF.

This clone was observed a handful of times. V usage is TRBV28 and J usage is TRBJ1-1, with D possibly TRBD1 on 6 matching bases. Trimming removed 6 bases from V and 3 bases from J, with 20 bases in between. CDR1 MDHEN and CDR2 SYDVKM come from the germline V gene. The CDR3 is 16 amino acids. This CDR3 is CASSTDSRLIYTEAFF. The CDR3 coding sequence is TGTGCCAGCAGCACGGACAGTCGGCTGATTTACACTGAAGCTTTCTTT.

The rearrangement joins TRBV3-1 (or the pseudogene TRBV3-2) to TRBJ2-5, with 9 bases matching TRBD1. The V and J ends lost 1 base and 0 bases, in that order; junction bases with no gene match: 9. CDR3 length: 18 amino acids. Germline assignment: CDR1 LGHDT and CDR2 YNNKEL (reference sequence). The chain's CDR3 is CASSQVGGTGSDQETQYF. The CDR3 DNA reads TGTGCCAGCAGCCAAGTTGGAGGGACAGGGAGTGACCAAGAGACCCAGTACTTC.

This clone was observed a few times. The genes are TRBV4-1 and TRBJ1-5; D is perhaps TRBD1 (5 bases). The CDR3 spans 15 residues. The germline CDR1 and CDR2 sequences are MGHRA and YSYEKL. The V end lost 0 bases, the J end lost 6 bases, and 12 bases lay between the germline ends. The CDR3 sequence: CASSQDSREGQPQHF. For the CDR3, the DNA is TGCGCCAGCAGCCAAGATTCCAGGGAGGGTCAGCCCCAGCATTTT.

In this sample, this clone turned up once. The chain has TRBV15 and TRBJ2-3, with 7 positions matching TRBD2. The germline V gene encodes CDR1 LNHNV and CDR2 YYDKDF (reference sequence). V was clipped by 5 bases and J by 3 bases; unmatched bases: 8. The CDR3 runs 15 residues. CDR3 DNA sequence: TGTGCCACCAGCCCCCGCGGGGGACGAACAGATACGCAGTATTTT. Translation gives CATSPRGGRTDTQYF.

V gene TRBV6-6 combines with J gene TRBJ1-6, with TRBD1 as a possible D gene (5 bases). Trimming pared 4 bases from V and 9 bases from J, leaving 13 bases between. The germline V gene has CDR1 MNHNY and CDR2 SVGAGI (reference sequence). The CDR3 spans 14 residues. The CDR3 bases are TGTGCCAGCAGTTTTTCCAGGGATCGTTCACCCCTCCACTTT. Amino acids: CASSFSRDRSPLHF.

J is TRBJ1-2 and V is TRBV5-4, with D perhaps TRBD1 (6 bases). V was cut by 4 bases and J by 3 bases, with 7 bases left in between. The CDR3 spans 12 residues. Germline CDR1 and CDR2: SGHNT and YYREEE (reference sequence). In DNA, the CDR3 is TGTGCCAGCAGCAGGACAGACTATGGCTACACCTTC. It translates to CASSRTDYGYTF.